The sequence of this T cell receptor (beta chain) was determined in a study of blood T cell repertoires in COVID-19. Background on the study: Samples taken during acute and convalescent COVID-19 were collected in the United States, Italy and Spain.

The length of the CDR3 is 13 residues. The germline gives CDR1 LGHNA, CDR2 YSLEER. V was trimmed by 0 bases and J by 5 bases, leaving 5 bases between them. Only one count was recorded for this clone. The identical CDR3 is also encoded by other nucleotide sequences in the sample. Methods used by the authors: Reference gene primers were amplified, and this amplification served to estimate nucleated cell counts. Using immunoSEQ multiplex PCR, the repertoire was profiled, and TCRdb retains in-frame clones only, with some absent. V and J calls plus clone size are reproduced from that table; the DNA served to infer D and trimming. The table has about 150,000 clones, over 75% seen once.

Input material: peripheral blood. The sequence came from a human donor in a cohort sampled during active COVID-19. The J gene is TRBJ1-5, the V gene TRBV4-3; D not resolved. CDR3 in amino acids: CASSQDRDQPQHF. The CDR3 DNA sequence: TGCGCCAGCAGCCAAGATCGAGATCAGCCCCAGCATTTT.